This is a list of T cell receptor beta chains from one sample in a study of PD-L1 blockade in urothelial cancer. Produced via immunoSEQ multiplex PCR; TCRdb's table is partial and in-frame only. Found here are 50,000 or so clones, around 72% of them singletons; the top ten hold roughly 4%. The sample in question was PBMCs, obtained around atezolizumab (anti-PD-L1) treatment. The receptors originated from a man aged 65 to 85 with urothelial cancer. Both conserved end residues are trimmed from each CDR3. D genes are given only for firm matches.

D gene	V gene	J gene	CDR3 protein
.	TRBV5-8	TRBJ1-2	ASSLAPGERRSYGYT
.	TRBV19	TRBJ2-1	ASSRGGYSYNEQF
.	TRBV4-2	TRBJ2-7	ASSQALVALYEQY
.	TRBV5-5	TRBJ1-4	ASSLRLQGEKLF
.	TRBV6-1	TRBJ1-1	ASRDTGSTEAF
.	TRBV5-6	TRBJ2-3	ASSLRGFGTDTQY
TRBD2	TRBV6-6	TRBJ2-7	ASNLIAGANSYEQY
TRBD1	TRBV4-1	TRBJ2-4	ASSQDRGPLESGKNIQY
.	TRBV11-2	TRBJ2-5	ASSQRSRGETQY
.	TRBV28	TRBJ2-6	ASSFRVPGANVLT
.	TRBV6-5	TRBJ1-1	ASSWAGTNTEAF
.	TRBV7-6	TRBJ1-4	ASSRTNEKLF
.	TRBV4-3	TRBJ2-1	ASSQGLVLNEQF
TRBD2	TRBV28	TRBJ2-7	ASSLREGGEQY
TRBD1	TRBV18	TRBJ2-2	ASSPRDRSWSGELF
.	TRBV6-1	TRBJ1-3	ATSGTPSSGNTIY
TRBD1	TRBV30	TRBJ1-1	AQRTGGNTEAF
TRBD1	TRBV5-5	TRBJ2-7	ASSLGGWYEQY
TRBD1	TRBV9	TRBJ1-2	ASSVPLTGGSGYT
TRBD1	TRBV11-2	TRBJ1-1	ASSSKGQGASEAF
.	TRBV7-5	TRBJ1-4	ARSLARTATNEKLF
TRBD1	TRBV5-8	TRBJ1-4	ASSLGQGLTNEKLF
TRBD1	TRBV4-2	TRBJ2-2	ASSPPGTGNTGELF
TRBD1	TRBV30	TRBJ1-5	AWSARSWDSRRHNQPQH
TRBD2	TRBV28	TRBJ2-3	ASSSFSGSANTQY
TRBD1	TRBV5-4	TRBJ2-4	ASSIPGQGKNIQY
TRBD2	TRBV11-3	TRBJ2-3	ASSLVGGGDTQY
TRBD1	TRBV12-5	TRBJ1-3	ASAPTGDSGNTIY
TRBD2	TRBV27	TRBJ2-7	ASSDLAGGAYEQY
TRBD1	TRBV27	TRBJ1-2	ASKGARSNYGYT
TRBD2	TRBV5-6	TRBJ2-3	ASSRTSGRSDTQY
.	TRBV6-5	TRBJ1-1	ASRFGEDTEAF